These 23 T cell receptor beta chains came from one sample sequenced in a study of T-cell reconstitution after alpha-beta-depleted transplantation in children. The TCRbeta library was prepared with unique molecular identifiers. TCRdb reanalysed the PCR reads using MiXCR and keeps one entry per CDR3 protein. The sample has a few hundred thousand distinct CDR3 sequences; 10% to 15% are singletons. Sequenced here: PBMCs, mostly from graft donor cells, sampled 360 days after TCRalphabeta/CD19-depleted stem cell transplant. The receptors stem from a male patient between 5 and 17 years old who had a stem cell transplant for acute myeloid leukemia, so the T cells may come from the graft donor.

This clonotype was recorded many times. The genes are TRBV7-2 and TRBJ2-4; D is possibly TRBD1 (5 bases). This CDR3 spans 16 amino acids. The V and J ends lost 4 bases and 8 bases respectively, with 21 bases between them. Germline V gene lookup returns CDR1 SGHTA and CDR2 FQGNSA. CDR3 DNA sequence: TGTGCCAGCAGCTCACTCAGGGATGGGCGGAATCACATTCAGTACTTC. It translates to CASSSLRDGRNHIQYF.

The V call is TRBV13, the J call TRBJ2-1; TRBD2 agrees at 9 bases. This CDR3 has 13 residues. Losses at the gene ends were 0 bases for V and 12 bases for J; bases not matched to a gene: 3. CDR1 is PRHDT, CDR2 FYEKMQ, per germline (reference sequence). CDR3 protein: CASSLGSGSLQFF. CDR3 DNA sequence: TGTGCCAGCAGCTTAGGTAGCGGGAGTTTGCAGTTCTTC.

This clonotype has more than one count but fewer than ten. The rearrangement links TRBV25-1 to TRBJ2-5; D not certain. Germline values: CDR1 MGHDK, CDR2 SYGVNS. The CDR3 sequence is 14 residues long. V was cut by 5 bases and J by 1 base, with 11 bases left in between. The DNA of the CDR3 is TGTGCCAGCAGTTCGCCCCGGAGCCAAGAGACCCAGTACTTC. Encoded protein: CASSSPRSQETQYF. Variable domain in full (rest from reference TRBV25-1 and TRBJ2-5): EADIYQTPRYLVIGTGKKITLECSQTMGHDKMYWYQQDPGMELHLIHYSYGVNSTEKGDLSSESTVSRIRTEHFPLTLESARPSHTSQYLCASSSPRSQETQYFGPGTRLLVL.

There are a few counts of this clonotype. The chain employs TRBV7-2 and TRBJ2-1; D unresolved. Trimming stripped 7 bases from V and 0 bases from J, with 10 bases between. The CDR3 loop spans 14 amino acids. Germline loops: CDR1 SGHTA, CDR2 FQGNSA. CDR3 sequence reads: CASTDFGSYNEQFF. The CDR3 DNA reads as TGTGCCAGCACCGACTTTGGCTCCTACAATGAGCAGTTCTTC.

The chain combines TRBV7-2 with TRBJ1-1; D is unclear. CDR1 SGHTA and CDR2 FQGNSA come from the germline V gene. This CDR3 is 11 amino acids long. V lost 1 base to trimming and J lost 14 bases, with 11 bases between them. The CDR3 sequence: CASSLVEGLFF. The CDR3 DNA is TGTGCCAGCAGCTTAGTAGAGGGCCTCTTCTTT.

A few counts support this clonotype. This rearrangement joins TRBV10-3 to TRBJ2-7; 9 bases are a match to TRBD1. CDR3 size: 15 residues. V gave up 2 bases and J gave up 6 bases; unmatched junction bases: 8. Germline V gene sequence: CDR1 ENHRY, CDR2 SYGVKD. The DNA of the CDR3 is TGTGCCATCAGTGAGAGCGGACAGGGGTTCTCCGAGCAGTACTTC. Amino acids: CAISESGQGFSEQYF.

This clonotype has a count of ten or more. The J gene is TRBJ2-1, the V gene TRBV6-1; 8 bases align to TRBD2. V was pared by 6 bases and J by 8 bases, with 6 bases of the junction left unmatched. This CDR3 spans 13 amino acids. Looked up from germline, CDR1 is MNHNS and CDR2 is SASEGT. This chain's CDR3 is CASRPGGAHEQFF. The DNA of the CDR3 is TGTGCCAGCAGGCCCGGGGGGGCCCATGAGCAGTTCTTC.

The sample holds many counts of this clonotype. The J gene is TRBJ2-5, the V gene TRBV25-1; D not certain. Germline-derived CDR1 and CDR2 are MGHDK and SYGVNS. This CDR3 comprises 11 residues. V shed 6 bases and J shed 4 bases, with 6 bases lying between them. CDR3 in DNA: TGTGCCAGCAGCGACGGAGAGACCCAGTACTTC. Encoded protein: CASSDGETQYF.

This clonotype was counted ten times or more. The gene calls are TRBV27 and TRBJ2-3; perhaps TRBD1 as D (5 bases). V lost 3 bases to trimming and J lost 0 bases, with 13 bases between them. The CDR3 runs 16 residues. Looked up from germline, CDR1 is MNHEY and CDR2 is SMNVEV (reference sequence). The CDR3 coding sequence is TGTGCCAGCAGTTTTATTCTAGGGGCTAGCACAGATACGCAGTATTTT. Amino acids: CASSFILGASTDTQYF.

This clonotype was seen many times. CDR3 in amino acids: CASSLPPGTRRKETQYF. The DNA of the CDR3 is TGTGCCAGCAGTTTACCTCCCGGGACTAGACGTAAAGAGACCCAGTACTTC. The V gene is TRBV6-2 or TRBV6-3, the J gene TRBJ2-5; 8 nucleotides match TRBD2. The junction had 13 bases not matched to a gene; V was cut back by 4 bases and J by 3 bases. The CDR3 consists of 17 residues. Per the germline V gene, CDR1 is MNHEY and CDR2 is SVGEGT.

This clonotype has at least ten counts. The CDR3 loop is CASSYSRTDPRGETQYF. CDR3 nucleotides: TGTGCCAGCAGCTATAGCCGTACGGACCCTCGCGGAGAGACCCAGTACTTC. The chain recombines TRBV12-3 or TRBV12-4 with TRBJ2-5; D ambiguous. Between the trimmed V and J ends, which lost 6 bases and 4 bases, there was a span of 24 bases. This CDR3 is built from 17 residues.

This clonotype was found a few times. V is TRBV5-1 and J is TRBJ2-5, with a tentative D call TRBD2 (6 bases). Per germline, CDR1 SGHRS and CDR2 YFSETQ. V gave up 1 base and J gave up 2 bases, with 21 bases separating them. The CDR3 has 18 amino acids. CDR3 sequence reads: CASSLYGGVSALQETQYF. For the CDR3, the DNA is TGCGCCAGCAGCTTGTACGGCGGGGTTTCGGCATTACAAGAGACCCAGTACTTC. Full variable domain (missing parts from reference TRBV5-1 and TRBJ2-5): KAGVTQTPRYLIKTRGQQVTLSCSPISGHRSVSWYQQTPGQGLQFLFEYFSETQRNKGNFPGRFSGRQFSNSRSEMNVSTLELGDSALYLCASSLYGGVSALQETQYFGPGTRLLVL.

V is TRBV7-2 and J is TRBJ2-7; D remains unclear. Germline CDR1 is SGHTA and CDR2 is FQGNSA. V lost 1 base and J 6 bases, leaving 7 bases between the germline ends. CDR3 length: 12 residues. Written as DNA, the CDR3 is TGTGCCAGCAGCTTAGACCTCCCCGAGCAGTACTTC. This gives the protein CASSLDLPEQYF.

This chain connects TRBV20-1 to TRBJ2-3, with 10 positions matching TRBD2. CDR3 length equals 15 residues. Looked up from germline, CDR1 is DFQATT and CDR2 is SNEGSKA (reference sequence). With V trimmed by 5 bases and J by 5 bases, 10 bases remained unmatched. The CDR3 region has the DNA TGCAGTGCTCCCGTACTAGCGGGAAGGGTAGATACGCAGTATTTT. Translation: CSAPVLAGRVDTQYF.

This clonotype was recorded many times. This CDR3 is CASSPTSGRFGDTQYF. As DNA, the CDR3 is TGTGCCAGCAGCCCCACTAGCGGGAGGTTTGGAGATACGCAGTATTTT. The genes are TRBV12-3 or TRBV12-4 and TRBJ2-3, with TRBD2 matching over 12 bases. This CDR3 has 16 residues. With V trimmed by 6 bases and J by 5 bases, 9 bases remained unmatched.

This clonotype was observed at least ten times. The CDR3 spells CASSRGGNNSPLHF. The CDR3 nucleotides read TGTGCCAGCAGTCGGGGCGGCAATAATTCACCCCTCCACTTT. J is TRBJ1-6 and V is TRBV12-3 or TRBV12-4; a weak D match, TRBD1 (5 bases). V gave up 5 bases and J gave up 5 bases, with 10 bases separating them. CDR3 length equals 14 residues.

As regards this clonotype: Compared with germline, one end of the junction differs, possibly owing to a read error. V and J are TRBV12-3 or TRBV12-4 and TRBJ2-7, with D tentatively TRBD2 (6 bases). CDR3 size: 19 residues. CDR3 nucleotide sequence: TGTGCCAGCTGTTTCATATCAAGCGGCTTTGGAGGGGTATCCTACGAGCAGTACTTC. It yields the protein CASCFISSGFGGVSYEQYF.

V is TRBV6-5 and J is TRBJ1-4; D not resolved. With 5 bases removed from V and 8 bases from J, the gap between germline ends came to 15 bases. The germline V gene encodes CDR1 MNHEY and CDR2 SVGAGI. This CDR3 has 14 residues. CDR3 region: CASSLEYYTEKLFF. The CDR3 DNA follows: TGTGCCAGCAGTCTAGAGTATTATACGGAAAAACTGTTTTTT.

This clonotype has just a few counts. V and J are TRBV7-2 and TRBJ2-1; 9 bases align to TRBD2. This CDR3 region has 16 residues. CDR1 and CDR2 (germline): SGHTA, FQGNSA. The J segment lost 4 bases and the V segment lost 1 base, leaving 5 bases of the junction unmatched. Written as DNA, the CDR3 is TGTGCCAGCAGCTTAGTAGTAGCGGGAGCGTACAATGAGCAGTTCTTC. It specifies CASSLVVAGAYNEQFF.

V and J are TRBV5-1 and TRBJ2-3; perhaps TRBD2 as D (6 bases). The CDR3 sequence is 13 residues long. Germline V gene data show CDR1 as SGHRS and CDR2 as YFSETQ. Trimming shortened V by 3 bases and J by 4 bases, and 9 bases separated the two germline ends. CDR3 nucleotide sequence: TGCGCCAGCAGCTCCGGGGACTCAGATACGCAGTATTTT. Amino acid sequence: CASSSGDSDTQYF.

The J gene is TRBJ2-2, the V gene TRBV20-1; perhaps TRBD2 as D (6 bases). In germline, CDR1 is DFQATT, CDR2 SNEGSKA (reference sequence). Trimming removed 5 bases at V and 5 bases at J, with 18 bases between. This CDR3 is 15 amino acids long. The chain's CDR3 is CSAQKGGAGTGELFF. In nucleotides, the CDR3 is TGCAGTGCTCAAAAGGGTGGGGCGGGGACCGGGGAGCTGTTTTTT.

This clonotype was observed a few times. The chain combines TRBV19 with TRBJ2-6; D not certain. In germline, CDR1 is LNHDA, CDR2 SQIVND (reference sequence). V was cut by 0 bases and J by 0 bases, with 18 bases left in between. The CDR3 covers 20 residues. The CDR3 sequence: CASSIDLWQLRTSGANVLTF. The CDR3 nucleotides are TGTGCCAGTAGTATAGATCTATGGCAGCTCCGGACCTCTGGGGCCAACGTCCTGACTTTC.

This clonotype has a handful of counts. V and J are TRBV6-2 or TRBV6-3 and TRBJ2-1; the D gene is possibly TRBD1 (5 bases). CDR1 MNHEY and CDR2 SVGEGT come from the germline V gene. Between the trimmed V and J ends, which lost 11 bases and 9 bases, there was a span of 20 bases. The CDR3 sequence is 13 residues long. The CDR3 DNA reads as TGTGCCGTCAAGGGGCCTACTGTTAGTGAGCAGTTCTTC. It specifies CAVKGPTVSEQFF.